Here is one T cell receptor beta chain with its context. Its target antigen remains unknown. The data stem from a study of T cells expressing NK-cell markers (dated by TCRdb to the early 2020s). Looking at the study overall: TCR beta-chain repertoires were profiled in sorted CD3+CD56+NKG2C+, CD3+CD56+NKG2C- and CD3+CD56-NKG2C+ T-cell subsets from several donors. Among the eight sequenced donors, seven were HCMV-seropositive and one was HCMV-seronegative. The study sequenced eight donors, all healthy volunteers chosen at random: three men and five women. The libraries were sequenced on Illumina HiSeq 2000/2500, MiSeq or NextSeq, producing 2 x 150 bp reads. The study at large found these results: In more than 5 donors, the dominant CD3+CD56+NKG2C+ clonotypes ranked among the top 10 CD8+ clonotypes, making up roughly 1.0-7.0% of CD8+ T cells. Those dominant clonotypes were again the most abundant among CD3+CD56-NKG2C+ cells in a few donors, at 28.3-60.1%. Whether the expanded NKG2C-expressing T cell clones were specific for HCMV antigens remained unclear.

A commercial ELISA kit detecting HCMV-specific IgG in serum was used to determine HCMV serostatus. Ficoll density gradient centrifugation was used to isolate peripheral blood mononuclear cells from blood. TCRdb records Illumina HiSeq 2000 as the sequencer. TCR beta cDNA libraries were prepared using 5'RACE template switching, which introduced a universal primer site and unique molecular identifiers. Synthesis of cDNA was primed from the TCR beta constant segment and was followed by two consecutive PCR amplification steps. On the authors' methods: Reads were demultiplexed and grouped by UMI with MIGEC, and clonotypes were assembled and quantified with MiTCR. To exclude erroneous sequences, any TCR cDNA sequence not supported by at least two reads was discarded. The tcR package was used for downstream repertoire analysis, and clonotypes were matched between fractions using CDR3 nucleotide sequence together with V segment. VDJmatch was used to annotate antigen specificity against VDJdb, with one amino acid substitution in CDR3 permitted. The reads were reprocessed in TCRdb, with one entry per CDR3 protein sequence and no accompanying DNA. None of the V and J calls come from the authors' own analysis; TCRdb made them. The sample table holds hundreds of thousands of distinct CDR3 sequences. The ten most abundant clones make up 7.3% of the sample.

Sequencing was performed on blood T cells: a sorted CD56 or NKG2C T cell subset, CD4+ or CD8+ T cells, or bulk PBMC T cells (not recorded which). The TCR comes from a woman aged 18-70 years in good health.

This receptor has the CDR3 CSARDQMISGNTIYF. The V gene is TRBV20-1 and the J gene is TRBJ1-3. The germline V gene (reference sequence) supplies CDR1 DFQATT and CDR2 SNEGSKA. The CDR3 numbers 15 residues from cysteine through phenylalanine. No DNA sequence is on record.